The rows below give T cell receptor beta chains drawn from one sample of a study of radiotherapy plus CTLA-4 blockade in lung cancer. Assay used: immunoSEQ multiplex PCR; TCRdb lists only in-frame clones, some missing. The repertoire has roughly 40,000 clones, approximately 75% of them found once; the top ten carry under 25%. Sequenced material: peripheral blood, taken from a patient treated with radiotherapy plus ipilimumab. The source is a human donor with non-small cell lung cancer that progressed on radiotherapy plus ipilimumab. Both conserved end residues are trimmed from each CDR3.

12	TRBV7-3	TRBJ1-2	ASSLSSGWYGYT
12	TRBV7-2	TRBJ1-2	ASSWDRDVYGYT
13	TRBV28	TRBJ2-7	ASSIGTRPVYEQY
12	TRBV27	TRBJ1-2	ASSYLQGNYGYT
12	TRBV5-4	TRBJ2-1	ASSLGHAYNEQF
14	TRBV19	TRBJ2-3	ASSRGQVPSTDTQY
12	TRBV29-1	TRBJ1-2	SVVGRGEIHGYT
12	TRBV5-1	TRBJ1-6	ASRRTGDNSPLH
13	TRBV18	TRBJ1-4	ASSPFRTGEEKLF
12	TRBV11-3	TRBJ2-3	ASSTNGGTDTQY
17	TRBV10-3	NA	AISAGPGQGRRSSYEQY
12	TRBV29-1	TRBJ1-1	SVDGSTGGTEAF
11	TRBV6-6	TRBJ2-5	AGGRGEGETQY
14	TRBV5-4	TRBJ2-2	ASSLGASSNTGELF
14	TRBV18	TRBJ1-1	ASSPRAGQTNTEAF
11	TRBV6-6	TRBJ1-2	ASSSQGDYGYT
13	TRBV21-1	TRBJ1-2	ASSISQGDTYGYT
10	TRBV5-1	TRBJ2-7	ASSGTDYEQY
13	TRBV5-1	TRBJ2-2	ASSFWAGNTGELF
12	TRBV7-2	TRBJ2-2	ASGGASSTGELF